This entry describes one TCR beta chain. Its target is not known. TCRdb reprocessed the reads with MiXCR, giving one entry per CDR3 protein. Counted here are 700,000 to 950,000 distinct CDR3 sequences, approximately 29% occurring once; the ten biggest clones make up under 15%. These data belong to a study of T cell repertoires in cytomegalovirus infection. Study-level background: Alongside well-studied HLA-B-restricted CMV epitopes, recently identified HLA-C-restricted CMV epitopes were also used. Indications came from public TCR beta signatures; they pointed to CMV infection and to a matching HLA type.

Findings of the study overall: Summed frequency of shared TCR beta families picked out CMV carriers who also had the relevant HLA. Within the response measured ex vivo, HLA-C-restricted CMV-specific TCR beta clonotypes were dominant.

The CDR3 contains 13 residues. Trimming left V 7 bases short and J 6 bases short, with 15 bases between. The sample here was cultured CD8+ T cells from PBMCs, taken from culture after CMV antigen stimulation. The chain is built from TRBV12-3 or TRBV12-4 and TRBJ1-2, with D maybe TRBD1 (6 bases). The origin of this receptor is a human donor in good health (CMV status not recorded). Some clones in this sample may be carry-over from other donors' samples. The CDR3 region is CASTDRQVDGYTF. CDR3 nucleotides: TGTGCCAGCACCGACAGACAGGTTGATGGCTACACCTTC.